This is a list of T cell receptor beta chains from one sample in a study of human T cells and chemical hapten exposure. TCRdb processed the RACE reads anew with MiXCR; each CDR3 protein has one entry. Among under 120,000 distinct CDR3 sequences listed, around 10% were seen once. Sequenced material: whole blood, taken in connection with sensitization to the hapten diphenylcyclopropenone (DPC). The receptors stem from a woman aged 40 to 50 with alopecia areata. Some clones in this sample may be carry-over from other donors' samples. Both conserved end residues are part of each CDR3. D genes are given only for firm matches. Part of the rows lack a size; the others show once, few, many or a class for expanded clones.

V	size	D	J	CDR3	DNA
TRBV7-2	many	-	TRBJ2-7	CASSRSTQAYEQYF	TGTGCCAGCAGCCGCTCGACTCAAGCCTACGAGCAGTACTTC
TRBV7-9	few	TRBD2	TRBJ2-1	CASSLVGRESGEQFF	TGTGCCAGCAGCTTAGTCGGGCGGGAGTCGGGTGAGCAGTTCTTC
TRBV10-2	-	-	TRBJ2-7	CASSDPGTLSSYEQYF	TGCGCCAGCAGTGATCCAGGGACCCTAAGCTCCTACGAGCAGTACTTC
TRBV20-1	few	TRBD2	TRBJ2-7	CSARELAGSYEQYF	TGCAGTGCTAGGGAACTAGCGGGCTCCTACGAGCAGTACTTC
TRBV19	-	TRBD1	TRBJ2-7	CATSRGQGSYEQYF	TGTGCCACCTCTCGGGGACAGGGTTCCTACGAGCAGTACTTC
TRBV12-3/TRBV12-4	-	-	TRBJ1-2	CASSAGTRGYTF	TGTGCCAGCAGTGCCGGGACGCGAGGCTACACCTTC
TRBV20-1	many	TRBD2	TRBJ2-3	CSASLASGSTDTQYF	TGCAGTGCTAGTTTAGCTAGCGGAAGCACAGATACGCAGTATTTT
TRBV20-1	-	-	TRBJ2-3	CSGVQPTSTDTQYF	TGCAGTGGGGTCCAGCCCACTAGCACAGATACGCAGTATTTT
TRBV12-3/TRBV12-4	-	-	TRBJ2-1	CASSFIDEQFF	TGTGCCAGCAGTTTTATAGATGAGCAGTTCTTC
TRBV4-2	few	TRBD2	TRBJ2-1	CASSQLTPGGRGEQFF	TGTGCCAGCAGCCAGCTGACCCCGGGGGGGCGGGGTGAGCAGTTCTTC
TRBV6-6	few	-	TRBJ1-4	CASSSSNEKLFF	TGTGCCAGCAGTTCTAGTAATGAAAAACTGTTTTTT
TRBV7-9	many	TRBD1	TRBJ1-1	CASSSQGDVAEAFF	TGTGCCAGCAGCTCACAGGGGGATGTCGCTGAAGCTTTCTTT
TRBV12-3/TRBV12-4	many	-	TRBJ2-3	CASRKRDTQYF	TGTGCCAGCAGGAAACGGGATACGCAGTATTTT
TRBV7-2	many	-	TRBJ2-7	CASSLGTGPTYEQYF	TGTGCCAGCAGCTTAGGAACGGGCCCCACCTACGAGCAGTACTTC
TRBV6-6	many	-	TRBJ1-4	CASSYGTMGEKLFF	TGTGCCAGCAGTTACGGGACAATGGGGGAAAAACTGTTTTTT
TRBV4-2	few	TRBD1	TRBJ1-5	CASSQDRDRANQPQHF	TGTGCCAGCAGCCAAGATCGAGACAGGGCCAATCAGCCCCAGCATTTT
TRBV7-2	few	-	TRBJ2-7	CASSFDRFGSYEQYF	TGTGCCAGCAGCTTCGACAGGTTTGGTTCTTACGAGCAGTACTTC
TRBV9	few	-	TRBJ1-1	CASSVVRRGDWSTEAFF	TGTGCCAGCAGCGTAGTGAGAAGGGGGGATTGGAGCACTGAAGCTTTCTTT
TRBV29-1	few	-	TRBJ1-2	CSVVVNYGYTF	TGCAGCGTTGTGGTAAACTATGGCTACACCTTC
TRBV7-9	many	TRBD1	TRBJ1-2	CASSLAGGGRSPYGYTF	TGTGCCAGCAGCTTAGCTGGAGGGGGCAGATCCCCGTATGGCTACACCTTC
TRBV7-2	few	-	TRBJ2-1	CASSQNRVGEQFF	TGTGCCAGCAGCCAAAACAGGGTTGGTGAGCAGTTCTTC
TRBV4-2	few	-	TRBJ2-1	CASSQAVRAPQNEQFF	TGTGCCAGCAGCCAAGCGGTACGGGCGCCCCAGAATGAGCAGTTCTTC
TRBV9	-	-	TRBJ2-1	CASSVDQGWGEQFF	TGTGCCAGCAGCGTAGATCAGGGATGGGGTGAGCAGTTCTTC
TRBV3-1	many	-	TRBJ2-7	CASSQAHEQYF	TGTGCCAGCAGCCAAGCCCACGAGCAGTACTTC
TRBV29-1	-	TRBD1	TRBJ1-1	CSVVQGPVGTEAFF	TGCAGCGTGGTACAGGGGCCTGTCGGCACTGAAGCTTTCTTT
TRBV5-1	few	-	TRBJ1-2	CASSLAGVENYGYTF	TGCGCCAGCAGCTTGGCCGGCGTAGAGAACTATGGCTACACCTTC
TRBV7-8	many	TRBD2	TRBJ2-3	CASSLDAAGGASQYF	TGTGCCAGCAGCTTAGACGCGGCGGGGGGGGCCTCGCAGTATTTT
TRBV12-3/TRBV12-4	-	-	TRBJ1-5	CASSLGDYSNQPQHF	TGTGCCAGCAGTTTAGGAGACTATAGCAATCAGCCCCAGCATTTT
TRBV29-1	few	TRBD1	TRBJ1-1	CSVEGLTGGRSEAFF	TGCAGCGTTGAAGGCCTAACAGGGGGCCGGTCTGAAGCTTTCTTT
TRBV12-5	-	TRBD2	TRBJ2-1	CASGLAGTREQFF	TGTGCTAGTGGTTTGGCTGGGACTAGGGAGCAGTTCTTC
TRBV28	many	TRBD2	TRBJ2-2	CASSRGGADTGELFF	TGTGCCAGCAGCCGGGGGGGGGCGGACACCGGGGAGCTGTTTTTT
TRBV11-2	many	-	TRBJ2-2	CASSYTRNTGELFF	TGTGCCAGCAGCTATACTAGGAACACCGGGGAGCTGTTTTTT
TRBV7-2	few	TRBD2	TRBJ2-3	CASSLVTSVTDTQYF	TGTGCCAGCAGCTTAGTGACTAGCGTCACAGATACGCAGTATTTT
TRBV29-1	few	-	TRBJ1-2	CSVEYRDGYTF	TGCAGCGTGGAATACAGGGATGGCTACACCTTC
TRBV20-1	many	-	TRBJ2-2	CSAITGSNTGELFF	TGCAGTGCCATTACAGGGTCGAACACCGGGGAGCTGTTTTTT
TRBV10-3	-	-	TRBJ2-2	CAITRTQNTGELFF	TGTGCCATCACGCGGACGCAGAACACCGGGGAGCTGTTTTTT